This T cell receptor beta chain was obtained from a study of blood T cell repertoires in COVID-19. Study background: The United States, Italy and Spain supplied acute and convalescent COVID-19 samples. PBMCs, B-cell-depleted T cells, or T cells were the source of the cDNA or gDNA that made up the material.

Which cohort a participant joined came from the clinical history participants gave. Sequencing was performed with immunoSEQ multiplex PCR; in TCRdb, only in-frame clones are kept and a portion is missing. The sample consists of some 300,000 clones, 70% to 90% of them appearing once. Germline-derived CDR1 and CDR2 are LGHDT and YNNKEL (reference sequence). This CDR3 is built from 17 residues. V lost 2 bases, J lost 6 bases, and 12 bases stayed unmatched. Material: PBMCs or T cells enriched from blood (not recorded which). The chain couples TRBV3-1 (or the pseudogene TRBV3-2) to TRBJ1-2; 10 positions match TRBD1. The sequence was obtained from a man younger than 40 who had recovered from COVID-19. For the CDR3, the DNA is TGTGCCAGCAGCCAAACGGACGCCGGGACAGGGGCTGATGGCTACACCTTC. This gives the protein CASSQTDAGTGADGYTF.